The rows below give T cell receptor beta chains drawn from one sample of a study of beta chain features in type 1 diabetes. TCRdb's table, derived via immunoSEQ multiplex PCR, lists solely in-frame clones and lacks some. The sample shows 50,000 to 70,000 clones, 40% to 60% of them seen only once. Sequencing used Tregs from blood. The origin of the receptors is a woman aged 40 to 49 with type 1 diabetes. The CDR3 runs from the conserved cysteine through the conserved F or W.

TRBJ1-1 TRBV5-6 CASSLGPARAEAFF
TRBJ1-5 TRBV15 CATSRGQGDSNQPQHF
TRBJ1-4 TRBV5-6 CASSFSTGTEKLFF
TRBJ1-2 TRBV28 CASSWTGGGYGYTF
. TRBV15 CATERGGSYEQYF
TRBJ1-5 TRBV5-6 CASSLLGAENQPQHF
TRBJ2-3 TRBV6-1 CASSEYKRGADTQYF
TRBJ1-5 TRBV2 CASSAQGGNQPQHF
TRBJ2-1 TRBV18 CASFTAITGGEQFF
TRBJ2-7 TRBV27 CASSSYIGRDRSYEQYF
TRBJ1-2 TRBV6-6 CASSFTGRETGYTF
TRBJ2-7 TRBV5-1 CASSLVLAGDLGTYEQYF
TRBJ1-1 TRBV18 CASSPRPDTEAFF
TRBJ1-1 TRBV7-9 CASSPFRGGNTEAFF
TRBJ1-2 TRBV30 CAWRTAGTSPYGYTF
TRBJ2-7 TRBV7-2 CASSAKTSGRTRQYF
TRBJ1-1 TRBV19 CASADTGDTEAFF
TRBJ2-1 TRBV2 CASSPGTGPYNEQFF
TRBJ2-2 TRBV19 CASRVSGELFF
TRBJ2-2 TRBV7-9 CASSLASGTAGELFF
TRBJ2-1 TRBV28 CASSLTSGGNYNEQFF
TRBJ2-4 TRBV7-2 CASSSGQGNIQYF
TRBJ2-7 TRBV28 CASATALSYEQYF
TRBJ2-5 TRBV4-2 CASSQGVDGETQYF
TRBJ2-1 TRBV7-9 CASSLAGTIGNEQFF
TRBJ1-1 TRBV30 CAWSPIDRRGTEAFF
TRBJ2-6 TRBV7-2 CASSPQPSGANVLTF
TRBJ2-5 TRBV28 CASSLIPNDLAGEETQYF
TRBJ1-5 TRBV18 CASSPSQGSNQPQHF
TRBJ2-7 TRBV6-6 CASSYAARSGEQYF
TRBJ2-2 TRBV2 CASSDWTNTGELFF
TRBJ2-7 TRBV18 CASSPRQGSYEQYF
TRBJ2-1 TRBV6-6 CASSYLASLDEQFF
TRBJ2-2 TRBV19 CASSGRDRDNTGELFF
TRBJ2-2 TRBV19 CASSWTSAGELFF
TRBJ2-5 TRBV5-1 CATRGLAGQETQYF
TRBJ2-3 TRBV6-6 CASSYGTGGGTDTQYF
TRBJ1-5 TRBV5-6 CASSSARDQPQHF
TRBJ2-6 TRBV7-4 CASSLGGAGANVLTF
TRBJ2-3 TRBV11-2 CASSSSTDTQYF
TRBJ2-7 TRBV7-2 CASSFSGTARLEQYF
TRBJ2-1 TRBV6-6 CASRYGTSGYNEQFF
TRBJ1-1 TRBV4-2 CASSQEPGGVAEAFF
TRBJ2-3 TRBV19 CASSPRRTGSPDTQYF
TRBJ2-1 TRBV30 CAWGRLPDFNEQFF
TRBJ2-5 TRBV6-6 CASSYITGGQETQYF
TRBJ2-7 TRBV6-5 CASSYQQGYEQYF
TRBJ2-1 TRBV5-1 CASSFRLLAGGPYNEQFF
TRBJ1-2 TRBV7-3 CASSPAIGGGYTF
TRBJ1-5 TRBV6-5 CASSRTGATNQPQHF
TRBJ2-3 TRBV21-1 CASRPLATVMQDTQYF
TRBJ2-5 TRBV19 CASSIGLQETQYF
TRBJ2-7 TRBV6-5 CASSWAESRYEQYF
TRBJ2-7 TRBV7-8 CASSLMGDEQYF
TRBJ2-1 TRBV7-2 CASSRAVEQFF
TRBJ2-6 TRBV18 CASSPTGAGANVLTF
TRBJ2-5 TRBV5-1 CASSLNQGRETQYF
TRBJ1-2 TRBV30 CAWKSLGARLYGYTF
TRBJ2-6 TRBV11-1 CASSLEGSGANVLTF